This T cell receptor (beta chain) was sequenced during a study of cytomegalovirus exposure and HLA in healthy donors. Concerning this clone itself: Antigen unknown.

The PCR ran on 60 Vbeta and 13 Jbeta primers. The protocol was immunoSEQ multiplex PCR, while the TCRdb copy is restricted to in-frame clones and leaves out a portion. In the table there are 200,000 to 250,000 clones, around 77% of which are singletons. This CDR3 comprises 14 residues. The V gene end was trimmed by 2 bases and the J gene end by 5 bases; junction bases not matched to a gene: 4. In germline, CDR1 is SGHTS, CDR2 YDEGEE. Notes on the study in general: As a later analysis revealed, most CMV-associated TCR beta chains appeared HLA-restricted.

The specimen was PBMCs. This clonotype was obtained from a young woman in good health and CMV-seronegative. The rearrangement uses TRBV5-8 and TRBJ1-1, with TRBD1 matching 9 bases. DNA for the CDR3: TGTGCCAGCAGCTTCGACAGGGGGAGGACTGAAGCTTTCTTT. Translated: CASSFDRGRTEAFF.